These T cell receptor beta chains were read from a single sample in a study of T cells in Graves' hyperthyroidism and ophthalmopathy. TCRdb independently ran MiXCR on the multiplex PCR reads; one entry per CDR3 protein. Found here are roughly 280,000 distinct CDR3 sequences, approximately 17% of them singletons; the top ten hold less than 70%. What was sequenced was blood. The receptors derive from a woman aged 60 to 75 with Graves' ophthalmopathy. The CDR3 runs from the conserved cysteine through the conserved F or W. Fields, in order: CDR3 length, D gene, V gene, clone size, J gene, CDR3 protein, CDR3 DNA. The D gene is left open where the match is weak. A clone size is listed for some rows: how often the clone was seen (once, few, many), or a class if it is expanded.

len: 14
d_gene: -
v_gene: TRBV6-2/TRBV6-3
abundance: many
j_gene: TRBJ2-7
CDR3aa: CASSRGGGSYEQYF
CDR3nt: TGTGCCAGCAGTAGGGGAGGCGGTTCCTACGAGCAGTACTTC

len: 15
d_gene: -
v_gene: TRBV5-5
abundance: once
j_gene: TRBJ2-5
CDR3aa: CASRTGGRDQETQYF
CDR3nt: TGTGCCAGCAGAACCGGAGGAAGGGACCAAGAGACCCAGTACTTC

len: 14
d_gene: -
v_gene: TRBV28
abundance: many
j_gene: TRBJ1-1
CDR3aa: CASSFTGRNTEAFF
CDR3nt: TGTGCCAGCAGTTTTACTGGGAGAAACACTGAAGCTTTCTTT

len: 13
d_gene: -
v_gene: TRBV6-2/TRBV6-3
abundance: many
j_gene: TRBJ1-1
CDR3aa: CASSSGANTEAFF
CDR3nt: TGTGCCAGCAGCTCCGGGGCGAACACTGAAGCTTTCTTT

len: 16
d_gene: TRBD1
v_gene: TRBV6-2/TRBV6-3
abundance: -
j_gene: TRBJ2-2
CDR3aa: CASRRQGRMGTGELFF
CDR3nt: TGTGCCAGCAGGAGACAGGGGCGTATGGGCACCGGGGAGCTGTTTTTT

len: 13
d_gene: -
v_gene: TRBV28
abundance: many
j_gene: TRBJ2-5
CDR3aa: CASTYGGVETQYF
CDR3nt: TGTGCCAGCACCTACGGAGGGGTTGAGACCCAGTACTTC

len: 19
d_gene: -
v_gene: TRBV6-1
abundance: many
j_gene: TRBJ1-6
CDR3aa: CASSENPAWGSSYNSPLHF
CDR3nt: TGTGCCAGCAGTGAAAACCCAGCTTGGGGAAGCTCCTATAATTCACCCCTCCACTTT

len: 13
d_gene: TRBD1
v_gene: TRBV28
abundance: many
j_gene: TRBJ1-2
CDR3aa: CASSLIQGNGYTF
CDR3nt: TGTGCCAGCAGTTTAATACAGGGGAATGGCTACACCTTC

len: 15
d_gene: -
v_gene: TRBV12-3/TRBV12-4
abundance: many
j_gene: TRBJ2-7
CDR3aa: CASSPSGGLGYEQYF
CDR3nt: TGTGCCAGCAGTCCGAGTGGGGGGCTGGGGTACGAGCAGTACTTC

len: 14
d_gene: -
v_gene: TRBV20-1
abundance: few
j_gene: TRBJ2-2
CDR3aa: CSARWKPDTGELFF
CDR3nt: TGCAGTGCTAGATGGAAACCGGATACCGGGGAGCTGTTTTTT

len: 16
d_gene: TRBD2
v_gene: TRBV9
abundance: -
j_gene: TRBJ2-1
CDR3aa: CASSGGGTSVRNEQFF
CDR3nt: TGTGCCAGCAGCGGCGGGGGGACTAGCGTGAGGAATGAGCAGTTCTTC

len: 16
d_gene: TRBD1
v_gene: TRBV5-1
abundance: many
j_gene: TRBJ2-4
CDR3aa: CASSWDRGWGKNIQYF
CDR3nt: TGCGCCAGCAGCTGGGACAGGGGTTGGGGCAAAAACATTCAGTACTTC

len: 15
d_gene: -
v_gene: TRBV19
abundance: -
j_gene: TRBJ2-3
CDR3aa: CASSIARDGADTQYF
CDR3nt: TGTGCCAGTAGTATAGCCAGGGATGGCGCAGATACGCAGTATTTT

len: 15
d_gene: TRBD2
v_gene: TRBV6-2/TRBV6-3
abundance: many
j_gene: TRBJ2-7
CDR3aa: CASSHSGSGRYEQYF
CDR3nt: TGTGCCAGCAGCCACAGCGGGAGCGGCAGGTACGAGCAGTACTTC

len: 17
d_gene: TRBD1
v_gene: TRBV20-1
abundance: -
j_gene: TRBJ1-6
CDR3aa: CSARGWTGWTYNSPLHF
CDR3nt: TGCAGTGCTAGAGGTTGGACAGGGTGGACCTATAATTCACCCCTCCACTTT

len: 14
d_gene: -
v_gene: TRBV5-5
abundance: -
j_gene: TRBJ2-7
CDR3aa: CASSPRTSSYEQYF
CDR3nt: TGTGCCAGCAGCCCGCGGACGTCGTCCTACGAGCAGTACTTC

len: 14
d_gene: -
v_gene: TRBV7-2
abundance: many
j_gene: TRBJ2-7
CDR3aa: CASSPRLNSYEQYF
CDR3nt: TGTGCCAGCAGCCCCCGACTGAACTCCTACGAGCAGTACTTC

len: 15
d_gene: TRBD1
v_gene: TRBV7-2
abundance: many
j_gene: TRBJ1-2
CDR3aa: CASRPKTGVAYGYTF
CDR3nt: TGTGCCAGCAGGCCCAAGACAGGGGTTGCCTATGGCTACACCTTC

len: 15
d_gene: TRBD2
v_gene: TRBV11-1
abundance: few
j_gene: TRBJ2-1
CDR3aa: CASSSGGVVFNEQFF
CDR3nt: TGTGCCAGCAGCTCCGGGGGGGTAGTTTTTAATGAGCAGTTCTTC

len: 14
d_gene: -
v_gene: TRBV27
abundance: -
j_gene: TRBJ2-5
CDR3aa: CASSPTVFQETQYF
CDR3nt: TGTGCCAGCAGTCCGACAGTATTCCAAGAGACCCAGTACTTC

len: 12
d_gene: -
v_gene: TRBV7-2
abundance: many
j_gene: TRBJ1-2
CDR3aa: CASSFPGYGYTF
CDR3nt: TGTGCCAGCAGCTTCCCGGGTTATGGCTACACCTTC

len: 15
d_gene: TRBD1
v_gene: TRBV4-2
abundance: many
j_gene: TRBJ2-5
CDR3aa: CASSQTGTGQETQYF
CDR3nt: TGTGCCAGCAGCCAAACTGGGACAGGCCAAGAGACCCAGTACTTC

len: 13
d_gene: TRBD1
v_gene: TRBV28
abundance: many
j_gene: TRBJ2-7
CDR3aa: CASSSRGTYEQYF
CDR3nt: TGTGCCAGCAGTTCCAGGGGGACCTACGAGCAGTACTTC

len: 14
d_gene: -
v_gene: TRBV30
abundance: many
j_gene: TRBJ1-6
CDR3aa: CAWSVLLPNSPLHF
CDR3nt: TGTGCCTGGAGTGTACTTCTGCCAAATTCACCCCTCCACTTT

len: 13
d_gene: -
v_gene: TRBV20-1
abundance: many
j_gene: TRBJ2-4
CDR3aa: CSARPGQKNIQYF
CDR3nt: TGCAGTGCTAGGCCCGGGCAAAAAAACATTCAGTACTTC

len: 15
d_gene: TRBD1
v_gene: TRBV6-1
abundance: -
j_gene: TRBJ1-2
CDR3aa: CAARGALAGIYGYTF
CDR3nt: TGTGCCGCCAGGGGGGCTCTGGCGGGTATTTATGGCTACACCTTC

len: 14
d_gene: -
v_gene: TRBV5-1
abundance: -
j_gene: TRBJ1-5
CDR3aa: CASSLSDRNQPQHF
CDR3nt: TGCGCCAGCAGCTTGTCGGACAGAAATCAGCCCCAGCATTTT

len: 16
d_gene: -
v_gene: TRBV3-1
abundance: -
j_gene: TRBJ1-2
CDR3aa: CASSQGGSFFNYGYTF
CDR3nt: TGTGCCAGCAGCCAAGGGGGTTCCTTCTTTAACTATGGCTACACCTTC

len: 12
d_gene: -
v_gene: TRBV20-1
abundance: many
j_gene: TRBJ1-5
CDR3aa: CSAGDLLTAQHF
CDR3nt: TGCAGTGCTGGGGACCTTCTTACAGCCCAGCATTTT